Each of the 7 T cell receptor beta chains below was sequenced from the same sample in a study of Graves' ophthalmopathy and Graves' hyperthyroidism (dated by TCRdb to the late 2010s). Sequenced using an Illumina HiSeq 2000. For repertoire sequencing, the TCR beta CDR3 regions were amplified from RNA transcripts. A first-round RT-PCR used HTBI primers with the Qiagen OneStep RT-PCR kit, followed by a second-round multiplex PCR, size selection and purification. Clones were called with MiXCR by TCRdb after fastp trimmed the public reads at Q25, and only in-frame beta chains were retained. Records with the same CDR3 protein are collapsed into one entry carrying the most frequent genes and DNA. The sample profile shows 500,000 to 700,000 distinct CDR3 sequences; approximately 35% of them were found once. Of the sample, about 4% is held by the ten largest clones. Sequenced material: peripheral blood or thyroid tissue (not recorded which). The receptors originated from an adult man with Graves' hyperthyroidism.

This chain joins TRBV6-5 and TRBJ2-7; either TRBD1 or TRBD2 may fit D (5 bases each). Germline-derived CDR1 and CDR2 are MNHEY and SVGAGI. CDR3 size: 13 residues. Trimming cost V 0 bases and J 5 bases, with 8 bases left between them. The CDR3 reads CASSYSGVHEQYF. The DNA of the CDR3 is TGTGCCAGCAGTTACTCGGGGGTCCACGAGCAGTACTTC.

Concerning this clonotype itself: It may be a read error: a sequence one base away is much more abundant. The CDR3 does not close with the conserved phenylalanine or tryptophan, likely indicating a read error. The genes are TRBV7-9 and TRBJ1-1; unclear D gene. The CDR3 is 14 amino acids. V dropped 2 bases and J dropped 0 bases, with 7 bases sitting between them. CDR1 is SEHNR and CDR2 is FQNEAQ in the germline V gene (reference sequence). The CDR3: CASSLSGMNTEAFL. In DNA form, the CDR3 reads TGTGCCAGCAGCTTATCCGGGATGAACACTGAAGCTTTCCTT.

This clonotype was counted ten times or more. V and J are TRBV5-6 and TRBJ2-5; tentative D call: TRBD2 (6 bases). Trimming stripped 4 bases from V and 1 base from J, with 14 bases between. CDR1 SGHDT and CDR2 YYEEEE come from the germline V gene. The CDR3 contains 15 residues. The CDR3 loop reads CASSRPGLPQETQYF. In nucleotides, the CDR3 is TGTGCCAGCAGCCGGCCGGGACTTCCCCAAGAGACCCAGTACTTC.

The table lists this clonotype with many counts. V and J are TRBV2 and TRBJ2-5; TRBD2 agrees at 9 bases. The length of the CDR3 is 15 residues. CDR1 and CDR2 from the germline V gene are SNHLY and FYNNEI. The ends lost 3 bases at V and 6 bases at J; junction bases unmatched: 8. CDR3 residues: CASSDRSGSGKTQYF. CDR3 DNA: TGTGCCAGCAGTGATCGTAGCGGGAGCGGAAAGACCCAGTACTTC.

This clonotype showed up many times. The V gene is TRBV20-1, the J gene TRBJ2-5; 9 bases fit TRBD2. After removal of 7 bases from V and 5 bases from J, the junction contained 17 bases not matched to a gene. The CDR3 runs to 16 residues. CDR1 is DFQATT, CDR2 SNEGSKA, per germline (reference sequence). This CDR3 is CSGARGSGSEGETQYF. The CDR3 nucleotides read TGCAGTGGGGCCCGGGGTAGCGGGAGTGAAGGGGAGACCCAGTACTTC.

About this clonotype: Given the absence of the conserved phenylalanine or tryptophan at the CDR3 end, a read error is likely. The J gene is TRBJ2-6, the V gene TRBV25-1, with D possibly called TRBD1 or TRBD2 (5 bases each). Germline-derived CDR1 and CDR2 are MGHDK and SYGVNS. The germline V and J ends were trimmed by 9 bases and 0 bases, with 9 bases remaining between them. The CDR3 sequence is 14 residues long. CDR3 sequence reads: CASRGDSGANVLTP. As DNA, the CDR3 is TGTGCCAGTAGAGGGGACTCTGGGGCCAACGTCCTGACTCCA.

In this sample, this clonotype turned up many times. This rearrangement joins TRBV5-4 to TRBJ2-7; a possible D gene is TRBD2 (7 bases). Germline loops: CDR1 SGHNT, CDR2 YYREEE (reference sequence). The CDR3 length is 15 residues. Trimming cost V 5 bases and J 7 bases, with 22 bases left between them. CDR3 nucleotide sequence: TGTGCCAGCAGTTGGGCGGGGGCGGACTTTATTGAGCAGTACTTC. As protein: CASSWAGADFIEQYF. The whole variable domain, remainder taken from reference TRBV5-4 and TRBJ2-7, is ETGVTQSPTHLIKTRGQQVTLRCSSQSGHNTVSWYQQALGQGPQFIFQYYREEENGRGNFPPRFSGLQFPNYSSELNVNALELDDSALYLCASSWAGADFIEQYFGPGTRLTVT.